The sequence of this TCR beta chain was determined in a study of blood T cells in healthy people across ages. The use of a sample-barcoded 5' primer and a J-beta primer mix characterized a second PCR of about 6 to 11 cycles. Tagging of each cDNA molecule was performed by a template-switch adaptor with 12 random nucleotides. In TCRdb, the 5' RACE reads were re-called with MiXCR into one record per CDR3 protein. In the table there are some 1 million distinct CDR3 sequences, 35% to 50% of which are singletons. The total RNA that was extracted per sample amounted to at least 5 micrograms. The study, taken as a whole, reports: Among long-lived donors, naive CD4+ cells were more numerous and diversity higher than in aged donors. Calculation of diversity from one million T cells yielded estimates considered to be underestimates.

About this clonotype itself: Its antigen is unidentified.

This CDR3 has 14 residues. From germline, CDR1 is DFQATT and CDR2 SNEGSKA (reference sequence). With 0 bases removed from V and 9 bases from J, the gap between germline ends came to 15 bases. The sequencing input was blood. The clonotype was recovered from a woman in her sixties in good health. The V call is TRBV20-1, the J call TRBJ2-1; D possibly corresponds to TRBD2 (6 bases). CDR3: CSAREAGRGIEQFF. Here the CDR3 DNA reads TGCAGTGCTAGAGAAGCCGGACGGGGGATTGAGCAGTTCTTC.